This TCR beta chain originates from a study of CD8+CD57+ T cells in acquired aplastic anemia. Those patients picked for sequencing had displayed CD8+CD57+ cell expansion on flow cytometry. Diagnosis of severe acquired aplastic anemia applied to all patients. Study-level findings and limits: Patients and controls had CD8+ Simpson's diversity values that were not significantly distinct.

Concerning this clonotype itself: Its antigen is still unknown.

Profiles of TCR beta VDJ and CDR3 were generated from a genomic DNA template. TCRdb fed the reads into MiXCR, producing one record per CDR3 protein. The repertoire consists of some 140,000 distinct CDR3 sequences, with less than 60% occurring once and the leading ten covering about 12%. The CDR3 sequence is 14 residues long. V shed 0 bases and J 12 bases; nucleotides not matched to a gene: 8. Germline-derived CDR1 and CDR2 are DFQATT and SNEGSKA (reference sequence). Sample: sorted CD4+, CD8+, or CD8+CD57+ T cells (not recorded which) from PBMCs. The chain combines TRBV20-1 with TRBJ2-1, with TRBD2 identical over 10 bases. The receptor was isolated from a human donor with aplastic anemia. CDR3 loop: CSARDEASGSVQFF. The CDR3 DNA sequence: TGCAGTGCTAGAGATGAGGCTAGCGGGAGTGTGCAGTTCTTC.